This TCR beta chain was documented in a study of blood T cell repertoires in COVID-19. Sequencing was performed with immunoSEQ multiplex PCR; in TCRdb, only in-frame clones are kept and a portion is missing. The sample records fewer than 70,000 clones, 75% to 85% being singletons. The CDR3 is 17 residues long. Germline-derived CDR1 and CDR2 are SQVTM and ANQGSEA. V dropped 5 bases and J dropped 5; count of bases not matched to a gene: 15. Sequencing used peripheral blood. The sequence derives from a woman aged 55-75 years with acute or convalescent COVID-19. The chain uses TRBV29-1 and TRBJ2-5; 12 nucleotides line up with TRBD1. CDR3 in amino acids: CSVFGGRDRGLVETQYF. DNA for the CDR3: TGCAGCGTTTTTGGCGGCCGGGACAGGGGGCTGGTGGAGACCCAGTACTTC. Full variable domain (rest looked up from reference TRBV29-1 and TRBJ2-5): SAVISQKPSRDICQRGTSLTIQCQVDSQVTMMFWYRQQPGQSLTLIATANQGSEATYESGFVIDKFPISRPNLTFSTLTVSNMSPEDSSIYLCSVFGGRDRGLVETQYFGPGTRLLVL.